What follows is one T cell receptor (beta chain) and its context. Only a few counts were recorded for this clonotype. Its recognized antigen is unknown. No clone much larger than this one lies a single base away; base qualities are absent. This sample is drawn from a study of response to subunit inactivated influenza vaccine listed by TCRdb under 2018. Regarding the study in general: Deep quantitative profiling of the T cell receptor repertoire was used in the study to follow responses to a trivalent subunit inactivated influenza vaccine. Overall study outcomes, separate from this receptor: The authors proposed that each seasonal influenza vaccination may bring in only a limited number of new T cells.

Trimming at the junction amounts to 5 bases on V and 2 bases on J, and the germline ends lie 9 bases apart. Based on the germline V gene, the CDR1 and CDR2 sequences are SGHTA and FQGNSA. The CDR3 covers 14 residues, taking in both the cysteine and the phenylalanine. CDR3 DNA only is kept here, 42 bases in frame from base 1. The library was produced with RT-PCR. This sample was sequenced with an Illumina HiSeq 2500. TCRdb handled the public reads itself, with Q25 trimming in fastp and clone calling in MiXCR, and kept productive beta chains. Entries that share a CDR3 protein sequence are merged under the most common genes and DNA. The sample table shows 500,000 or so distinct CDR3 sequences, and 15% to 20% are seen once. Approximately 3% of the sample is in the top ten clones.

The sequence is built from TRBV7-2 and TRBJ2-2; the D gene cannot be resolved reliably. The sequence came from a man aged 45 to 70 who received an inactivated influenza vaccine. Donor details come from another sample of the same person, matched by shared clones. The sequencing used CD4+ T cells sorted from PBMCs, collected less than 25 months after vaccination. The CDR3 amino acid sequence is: CASSSSTNTGELFF. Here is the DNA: TGTGCCAGCAGCAGTTCAACAAACACCGGGGAGCTGTTTTTT. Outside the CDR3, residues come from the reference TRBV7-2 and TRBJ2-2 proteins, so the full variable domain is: GAGVSQSPSNKVTEKGKDVELRCDPISGHTALYWYRQSLGQGLEFLIYFQGNSAPDKSGLPSDRFSAERTGGSVSTLTIQRTQQEDSAVYLCASSSSTNTGELFFGEGSRLTVL.